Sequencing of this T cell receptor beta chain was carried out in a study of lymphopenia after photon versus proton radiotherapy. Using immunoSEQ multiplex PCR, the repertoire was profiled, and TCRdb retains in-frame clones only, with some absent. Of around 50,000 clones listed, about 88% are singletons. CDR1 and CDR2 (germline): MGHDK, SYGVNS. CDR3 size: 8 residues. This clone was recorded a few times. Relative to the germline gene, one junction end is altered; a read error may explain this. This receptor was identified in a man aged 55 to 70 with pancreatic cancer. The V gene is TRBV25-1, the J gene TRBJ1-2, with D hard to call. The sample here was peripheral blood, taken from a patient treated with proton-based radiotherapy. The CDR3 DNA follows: TGTGCCAGCCCCTACACCTTTTTC. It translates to CASPYTFF.